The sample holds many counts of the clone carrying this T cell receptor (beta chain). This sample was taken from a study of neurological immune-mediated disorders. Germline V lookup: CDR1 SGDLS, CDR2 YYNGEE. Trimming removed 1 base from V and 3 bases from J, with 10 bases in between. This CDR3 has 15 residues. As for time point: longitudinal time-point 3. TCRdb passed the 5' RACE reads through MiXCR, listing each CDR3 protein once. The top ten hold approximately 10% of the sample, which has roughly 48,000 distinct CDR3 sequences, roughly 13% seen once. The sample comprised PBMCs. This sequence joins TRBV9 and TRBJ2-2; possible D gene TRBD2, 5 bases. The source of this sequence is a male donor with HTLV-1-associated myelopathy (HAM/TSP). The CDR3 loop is CASSVNPADTGELFF. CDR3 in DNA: TGTGCCAGCAGCGTAAATCCAGCGGACACCGGGGAGCTGTTTTTT.